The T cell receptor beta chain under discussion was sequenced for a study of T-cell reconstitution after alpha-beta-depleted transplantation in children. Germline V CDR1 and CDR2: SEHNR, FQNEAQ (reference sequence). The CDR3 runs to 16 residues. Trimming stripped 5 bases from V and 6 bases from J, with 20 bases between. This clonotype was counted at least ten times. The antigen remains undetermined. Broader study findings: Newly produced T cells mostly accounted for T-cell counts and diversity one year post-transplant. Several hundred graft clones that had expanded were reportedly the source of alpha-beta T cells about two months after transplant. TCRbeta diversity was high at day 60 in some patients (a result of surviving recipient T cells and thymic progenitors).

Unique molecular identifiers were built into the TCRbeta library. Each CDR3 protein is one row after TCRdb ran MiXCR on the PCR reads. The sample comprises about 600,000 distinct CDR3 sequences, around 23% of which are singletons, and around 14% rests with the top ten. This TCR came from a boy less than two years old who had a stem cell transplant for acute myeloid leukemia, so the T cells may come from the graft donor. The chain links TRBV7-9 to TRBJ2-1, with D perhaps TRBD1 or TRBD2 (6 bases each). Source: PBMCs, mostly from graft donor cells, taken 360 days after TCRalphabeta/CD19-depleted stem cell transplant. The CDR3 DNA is TGTGCCAGCAGCCCGTTTGGGGGCGGGGCATCCAATGAGCAGTTCTTC. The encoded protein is CASSPFGGGASNEQFF.